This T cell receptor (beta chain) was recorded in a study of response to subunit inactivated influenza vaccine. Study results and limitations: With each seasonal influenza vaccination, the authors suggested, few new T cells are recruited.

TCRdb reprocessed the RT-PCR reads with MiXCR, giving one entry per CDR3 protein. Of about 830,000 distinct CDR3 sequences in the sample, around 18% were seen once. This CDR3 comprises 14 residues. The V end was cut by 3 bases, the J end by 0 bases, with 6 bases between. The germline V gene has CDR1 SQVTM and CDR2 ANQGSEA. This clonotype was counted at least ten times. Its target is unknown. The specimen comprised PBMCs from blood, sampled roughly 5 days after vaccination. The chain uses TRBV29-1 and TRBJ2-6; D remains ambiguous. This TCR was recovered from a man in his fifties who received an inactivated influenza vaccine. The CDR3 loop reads CSVEADSGANVLTF. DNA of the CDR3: TGCAGCGTTGAGGCAGACTCTGGGGCCAACGTCCTGACTTTC.